This T cell receptor beta chain was found in a study of cytomegalovirus exposure and HLA in healthy donors. Study-wide context: An early data release held 80 million or so unique TCRs from HLA-typed donors.

The germline V gene has CDR1 SGHDN and CDR2 FVKESK. CDR3 length equals 15 residues. Between the trimmed V and J ends, which lost 4 bases and 10 bases, there was a span of 17 bases. In this sample, this clone turned up a few times. Its antigen is unidentified. Broader study findings: A later analysis linked some 18,000 TCR beta sequences to HLA alleles at 0.05 false discovery rate. In vitro confirmation showed three CMV-associated chains to be CMV antigen specific.

It was with 60 Vbeta and 13 Jbeta primers that the PCR ran. Clones were read by immunoSEQ multiplex PCR, and TCRdb kept only the in-frame ones, dropping some. The sample shows tens of thousands of clones, about 73% of them seen only once. V gene TRBV14 combines with J gene TRBJ1-6; a possible D gene is TRBD1 (5 bases). The sequence was obtained from a woman aged 30 to 39 in good health and CMV-seronegative. Material: PBMCs. CDR3 nucleotides: TGTGCCAGCAGCCGTCAGGGCGGCCGAGAATCACCCCTCCACTTT. Its protein product is CASSRQGGRESPLHF.